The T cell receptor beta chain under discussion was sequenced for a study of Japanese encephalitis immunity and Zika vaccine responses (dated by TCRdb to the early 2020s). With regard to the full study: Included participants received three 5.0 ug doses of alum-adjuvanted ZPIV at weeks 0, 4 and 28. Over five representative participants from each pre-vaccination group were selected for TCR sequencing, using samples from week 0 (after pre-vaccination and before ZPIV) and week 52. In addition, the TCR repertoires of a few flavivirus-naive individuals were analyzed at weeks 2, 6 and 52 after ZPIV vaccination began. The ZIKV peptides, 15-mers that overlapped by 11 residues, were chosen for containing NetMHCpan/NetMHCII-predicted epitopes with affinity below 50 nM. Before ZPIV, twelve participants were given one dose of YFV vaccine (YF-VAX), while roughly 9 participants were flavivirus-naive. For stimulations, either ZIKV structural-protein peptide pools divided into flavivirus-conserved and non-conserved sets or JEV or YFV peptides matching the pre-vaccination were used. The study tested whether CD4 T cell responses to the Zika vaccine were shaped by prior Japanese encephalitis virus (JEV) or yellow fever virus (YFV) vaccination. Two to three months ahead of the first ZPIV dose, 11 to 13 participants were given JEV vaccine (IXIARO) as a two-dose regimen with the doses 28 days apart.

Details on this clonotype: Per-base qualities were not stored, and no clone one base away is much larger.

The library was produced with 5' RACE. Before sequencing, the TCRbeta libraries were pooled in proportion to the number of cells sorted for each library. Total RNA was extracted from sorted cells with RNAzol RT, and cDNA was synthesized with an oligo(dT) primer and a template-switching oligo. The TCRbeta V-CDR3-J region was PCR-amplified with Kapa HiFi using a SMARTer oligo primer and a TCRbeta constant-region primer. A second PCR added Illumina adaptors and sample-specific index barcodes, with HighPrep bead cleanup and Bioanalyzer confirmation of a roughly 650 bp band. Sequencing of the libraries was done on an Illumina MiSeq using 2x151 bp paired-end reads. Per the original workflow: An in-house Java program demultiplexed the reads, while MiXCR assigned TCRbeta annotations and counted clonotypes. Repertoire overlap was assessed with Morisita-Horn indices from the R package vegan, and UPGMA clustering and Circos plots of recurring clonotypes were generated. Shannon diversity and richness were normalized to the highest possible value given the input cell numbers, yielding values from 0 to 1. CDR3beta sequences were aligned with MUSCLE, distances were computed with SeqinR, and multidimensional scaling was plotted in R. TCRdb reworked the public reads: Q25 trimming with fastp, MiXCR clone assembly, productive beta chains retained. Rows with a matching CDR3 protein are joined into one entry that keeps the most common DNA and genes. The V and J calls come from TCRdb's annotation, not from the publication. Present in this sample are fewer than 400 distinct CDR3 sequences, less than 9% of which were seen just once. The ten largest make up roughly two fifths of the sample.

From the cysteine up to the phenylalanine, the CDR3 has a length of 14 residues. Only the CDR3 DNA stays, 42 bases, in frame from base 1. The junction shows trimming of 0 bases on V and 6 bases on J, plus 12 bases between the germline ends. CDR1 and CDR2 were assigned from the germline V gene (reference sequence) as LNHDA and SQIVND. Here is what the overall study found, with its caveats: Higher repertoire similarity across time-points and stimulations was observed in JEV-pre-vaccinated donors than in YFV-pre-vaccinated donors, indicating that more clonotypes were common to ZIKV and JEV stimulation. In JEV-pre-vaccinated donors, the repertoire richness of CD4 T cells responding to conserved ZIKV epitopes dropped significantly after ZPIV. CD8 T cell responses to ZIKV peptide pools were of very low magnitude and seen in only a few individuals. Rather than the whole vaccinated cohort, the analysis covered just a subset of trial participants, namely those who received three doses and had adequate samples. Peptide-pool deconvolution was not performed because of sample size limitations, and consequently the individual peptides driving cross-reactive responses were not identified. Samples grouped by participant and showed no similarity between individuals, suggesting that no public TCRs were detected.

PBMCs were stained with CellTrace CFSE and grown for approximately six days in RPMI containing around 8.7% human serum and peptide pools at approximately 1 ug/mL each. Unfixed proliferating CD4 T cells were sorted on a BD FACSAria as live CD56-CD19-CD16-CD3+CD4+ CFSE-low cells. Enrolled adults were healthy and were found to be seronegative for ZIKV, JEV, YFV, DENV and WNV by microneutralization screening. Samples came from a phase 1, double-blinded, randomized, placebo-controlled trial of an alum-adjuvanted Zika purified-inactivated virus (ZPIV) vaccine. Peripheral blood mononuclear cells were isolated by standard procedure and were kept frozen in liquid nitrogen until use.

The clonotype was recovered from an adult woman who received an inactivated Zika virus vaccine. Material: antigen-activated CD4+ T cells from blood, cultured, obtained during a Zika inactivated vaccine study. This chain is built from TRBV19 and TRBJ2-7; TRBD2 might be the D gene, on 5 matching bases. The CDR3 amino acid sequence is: CASSIDSGYPEQYF. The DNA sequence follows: TGTGCCAGTAGTATAGATTCGGGGTATCCCGAGCAGTACTTC.